This TCR beta chain was recorded in a study of T cells of healthy individuals. As to this clonotype: This may stem from a read error, because a much larger clone lies one nucleotide away.

The CDR3 is 13 amino acids. Trimming stripped 2 bases from V and 3 bases from J, with 11 bases between. Looked up from germline, CDR1 is DFQATT and CDR2 is SNEGSKA (reference sequence). TCRdb passed the 5' RACE reads through MiXCR, listing each CDR3 protein once. The repertoire includes 63,000 or so distinct CDR3 sequences, 15% to 20% of them detected once, and roughly 4.7% sits in the top ten. This receptor was taken from a human donor in good health. The genes are TRBV20-1 and TRBJ2-7; D may match TRBD1 or TRBD2 (5 bases each). CDR3 region: CSARQGPYYEQYF. CDR3 in DNA: TGCAGTGCTAGACAGGGACCCTACTACGAGCAGTACTTC.